These T cell receptor beta chains were read from a single sample in a study of T cell repertoires in cytomegalovirus infection. One entry per CDR3 protein results from TCRdb running MiXCR on the reads. The table lists 640,000 or so distinct CDR3 sequences, roughly 30% of them singletons. The antigens these receptors bind are not known. Here the sequenced sample was cultured PBMCs, taken from culture after CMV antigen stimulation. The receptors here all came from a human donor in good health (CMV status not recorded). Some clones in this sample may be carry-over from other donors' samples. Each CDR3 is given with its conserved first and last residue. D genes are given only for firm matches. Clone sizes are given selectively: once, few, many, or a class where the clone is expanded.

D: TRBD1; V: TRBV18; J: TRBJ1-2; size: many; DNA: TGTGCCAGCTCACCTACAGGGGCTGGCTACACCTTC; CDR3: CASSPTGAGYTF
D: .; V: TRBV18; J: TRBJ2-7; size: once; DNA: TGTGCCAGCTCGCCAGGGGAGGCTGGATACGAGCAGTACTTC; CDR3: CASSPGEAGYEQYF
D: TRBD2; V: TRBV12-3/TRBV12-4; J: TRBJ2-7; size: few; DNA: TGTGCCAGCAGCCGACTAGCGGGGGGCCGGGCCCACGAGCAGTACTTC; CDR3: CASSRLAGGRAHEQYF
D: TRBD2; V: TRBV10-3; J: TRBJ2-5; size: .; DNA: TGTGCCATCACTGCGGGAGGGAGCCAAGAGACCCAGTACTTC; CDR3: CAITAGGSQETQYF
D: .; V: TRBV10-1; J: TRBJ2-1; size: .; DNA: TGCGCCAGCAGTGAAGGGATCGTCTACAATGAGCAGTTCTTC; CDR3: CASSEGIVYNEQFF
D: TRBD1; V: TRBV11-2; J: TRBJ2-5; size: .; DNA: TGTGCCAGCAGCTTAGACCGGGACAGGGTCAAGACCCAGTACTTC; CDR3: CASSLDRDRVKTQYF
D: TRBD1; V: TRBV5-5; J: TRBJ2-1; size: few; DNA: TGTGCCACCTCTTCCCGGGGACAGTTTGAGGGGAACTACAATGAGCAGTTCTTC; CDR3: CATSSRGQFEGNYNEQFF
D: TRBD1; V: TRBV7-6; J: TRBJ1-3; size: few; DNA: TGTGCCAGCAGCTTATGGGACAGCCGACGTACCATATATTTT; CDR3: CASSLWDSRRTIYF
D: TRBD2; V: TRBV12-3/TRBV12-4; J: TRBJ2-2; size: .; DNA: TGTGCCAGCACCCTGACTAGCGGAGATACCGGGGAGCTGTTTTTT; CDR3: CASTLTSGDTGELFF
D: .; V: TRBV12-5; J: TRBJ2-1; size: .; DNA: TGTGCTAGTGGTTTGGGGTCTTTTAATAATGAGCAGTTCTTC; CDR3: CASGLGSFNNEQFF
D: TRBD1; V: TRBV6-5; J: TRBJ1-6; size: many; DNA: TGTGCCAGCAGTTACGGGACAGTTTATTCACCCCTCCACTTT; CDR3: CASSYGTVYSPLHF
D: TRBD1; V: TRBV7-7; J: TRBJ2-5; size: few; DNA: TGTGCCAGCAGCACCGGACAGGGGGGACAAGAGACCCAGTACTTC; CDR3: CASSTGQGGQETQYF
D: TRBD2; V: TRBV6-1; J: TRBJ2-5; size: .; DNA: TGTGCCAGCAGTGAACCTGTGCCGGGGGGGCGAGAGACCCAGTACTTC; CDR3: CASSEPVPGGRETQYF
D: TRBD1; V: TRBV6-6; J: TRBJ1-3; size: .; DNA: TGTGCCAGCAAGGACAGGGTCTCTGGAAACACCATATATTTT; CDR3: CASKDRVSGNTIYF
D: TRBD2; V: TRBV28; J: TRBJ2-7; size: few; DNA: TGTGCTTCAGAGCCCTCGACTAGCGGCTACGAGCAGTACTTC; CDR3: CASEPSTSGYEQYF
D: TRBD2; V: TRBV7-9; J: TRBJ2-6; size: .; DNA: TGTGCCAGCAGGACAAGGACTAGCGGGATTCCCAAAAGCTCTGGGGCCAACGTCCTGACTTTC; CDR3: CASRTRTSGIPKSSGANVLTF
D: .; V: TRBV6-6; J: TRBJ1-5; size: .; DNA: TGTGCCAGCACCAGAAGTCGGGGAAGCAATCAGCCCCAGCATTTT; CDR3: CASTRSRGSNQPQHF
D: TRBD2; V: TRBV7-2; J: TRBJ2-5; size: .; DNA: TGTGCCAGCAGCTCCGGACTAGCGGGGGGCCGGGGACAAGAGACCCAGTACTTC; CDR3: CASSSGLAGGRGQETQYF
D: .; V: TRBV4-2; J: TRBJ2-2; size: .; DNA: TGTGCCAGCAGCCAAGTCCTGACAGGGAGGGGAGGGGAGCTGTTTTTT; CDR3: CASSQVLTGRGGELFF
D: .; V: TRBV7-2; J: TRBJ1-1; size: .; DNA: TGTGCCAGCAGCTCGAGACCGGGACTGGCGAACACTGAAGCTTTCTTT; CDR3: CASSSRPGLANTEAFF
D: .; V: TRBV27; J: TRBJ1-2; size: few; DNA: TGTGCCAGCGCTCCGGCGGAAGACTATGGCTACACCTTC; CDR3: CASAPAEDYGYTF
D: .; V: TRBV4-3; J: TRBJ2-2; size: .; DNA: TGCGCCAGCAGCCAAGTGCTGGGGCCGAAAAACACCGGGGAGCTGTTTTTT; CDR3: CASSQVLGPKNTGELFF
D: TRBD2; V: TRBV7-2; J: TRBJ2-7; size: many; DNA: TGTGCCAGCAGCTCACGAGCGGGGGCCTACGAGCAGTACTTC; CDR3: CASSSRAGAYEQYF
D: .; V: TRBV19; J: TRBJ1-5; size: .; DNA: TGTGCCAGTAGTATACAGGGCCCCAGCAATCAGCCCCAGCATTTT; CDR3: CASSIQGPSNQPQHF
D: TRBD1; V: TRBV7-9; J: TRBJ2-5; size: few; DNA: TGTGCCAGCAGCTTCCCGGACAGGGGGCTTGAGACCCAGTACTTC; CDR3: CASSFPDRGLETQYF